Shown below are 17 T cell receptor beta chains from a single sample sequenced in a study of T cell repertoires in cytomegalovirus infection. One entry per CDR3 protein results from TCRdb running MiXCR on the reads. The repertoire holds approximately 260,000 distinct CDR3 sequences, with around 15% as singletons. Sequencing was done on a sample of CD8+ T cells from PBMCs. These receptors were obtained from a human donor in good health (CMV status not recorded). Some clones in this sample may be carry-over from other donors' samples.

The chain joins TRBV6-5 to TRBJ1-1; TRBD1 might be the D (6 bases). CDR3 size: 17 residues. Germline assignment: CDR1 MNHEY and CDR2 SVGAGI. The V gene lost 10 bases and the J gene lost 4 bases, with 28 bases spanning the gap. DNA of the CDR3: TGTGCCACCAGCCCGATTGACAGGTACCAAGGAGGCACTGAAGCTTTCTTT. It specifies CATSPIDRYQGGTEAFF.

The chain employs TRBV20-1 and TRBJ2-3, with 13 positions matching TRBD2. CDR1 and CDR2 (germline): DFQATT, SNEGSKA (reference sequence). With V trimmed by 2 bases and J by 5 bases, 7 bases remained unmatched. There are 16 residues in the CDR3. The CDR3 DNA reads TGCAGTGCTAGACCGCCGGGACTAGCGGGATTAGATACGCAGTATTTT. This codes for CSARPPGLAGLDTQYF.

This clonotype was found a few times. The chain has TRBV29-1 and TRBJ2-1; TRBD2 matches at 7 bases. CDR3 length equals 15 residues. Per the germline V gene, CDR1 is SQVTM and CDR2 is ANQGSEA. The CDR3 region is CSWGGIGQNYNEQFF. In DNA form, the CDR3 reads TGCAGTTGGGGGGGTATCGGTCAAAACTACAATGAGCAGTTCTTC.

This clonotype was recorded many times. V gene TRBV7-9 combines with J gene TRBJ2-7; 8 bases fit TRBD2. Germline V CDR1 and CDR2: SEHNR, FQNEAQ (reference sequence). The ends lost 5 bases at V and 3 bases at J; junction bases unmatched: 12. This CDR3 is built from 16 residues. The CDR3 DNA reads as TGTGCCAGCAGCCAAGCCAGCGGGGGACGGGACTACGAGCAGTACTTC. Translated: CASSQASGGRDYEQYF. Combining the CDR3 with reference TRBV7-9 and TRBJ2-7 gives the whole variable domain DTGVSQNPRHKITKRGQNVTFRCDPISEHNRLYWYRQTLGQGPEFLTYFQNEAQLEKSRLLSDRFSAERPKGSFSTLEIQRTEQGDSAMYLCASSQASGGRDYEQYFGPGTRLTVT.

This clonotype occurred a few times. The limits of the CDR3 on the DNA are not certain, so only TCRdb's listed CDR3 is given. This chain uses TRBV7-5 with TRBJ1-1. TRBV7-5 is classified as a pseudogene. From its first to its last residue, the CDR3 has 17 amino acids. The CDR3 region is CISVPEALEQLNTEAFF.

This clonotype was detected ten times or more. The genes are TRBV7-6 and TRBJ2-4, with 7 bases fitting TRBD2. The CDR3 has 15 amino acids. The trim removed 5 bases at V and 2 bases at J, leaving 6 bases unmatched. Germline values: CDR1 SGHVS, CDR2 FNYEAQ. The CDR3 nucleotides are TGTGCCAGCAGCCCCCTGGGGGGGTCCAAAAACATTCAGTACTTC. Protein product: CASSPLGGSKNIQYF. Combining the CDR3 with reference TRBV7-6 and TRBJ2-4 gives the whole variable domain GAGVSQSPRYKVTKRGQDVALRCDPISGHVSLYWYRQALGQGPEFLTYFNYEAQQDKSGLPNDRFSAERPEGSISTLTIQRTEQRDSAMYRCASSPLGGSKNIQYFGAGTRLSVL.

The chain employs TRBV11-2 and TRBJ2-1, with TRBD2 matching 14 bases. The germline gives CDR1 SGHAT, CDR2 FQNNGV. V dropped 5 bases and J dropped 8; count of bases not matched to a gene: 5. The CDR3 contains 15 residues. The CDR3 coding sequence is TGTGCCAGCAGCGTCGGGACTAGCGGGGGCGATGAGCAGTTCTTC. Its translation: CASSVGTSGGDEQFF.

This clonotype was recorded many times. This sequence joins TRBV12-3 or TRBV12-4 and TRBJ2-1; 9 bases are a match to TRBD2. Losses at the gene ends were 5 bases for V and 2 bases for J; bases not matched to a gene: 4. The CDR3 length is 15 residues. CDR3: CASSPSGDTYNEQFF. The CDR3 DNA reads TGTGCCAGCAGTCCTAGCGGGGACACCTACAATGAGCAGTTCTTC.

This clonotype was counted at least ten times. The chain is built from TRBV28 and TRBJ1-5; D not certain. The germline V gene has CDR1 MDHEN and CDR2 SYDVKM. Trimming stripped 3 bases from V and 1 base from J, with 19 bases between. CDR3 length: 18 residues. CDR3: CASSLVGQLRGSNQPQHF. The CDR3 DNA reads TGTGCCAGCAGTTTGGTGGGCCAACTACGAGGCAGCAATCAGCCCCAGCATTTT. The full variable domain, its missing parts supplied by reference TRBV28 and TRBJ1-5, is DVKVTQSSRYLVKRTGEKVFLECVQDMDHENMFWYRQDPGLGLRLIYFSYDVKMKEKGDIPEGYSVSREKKERFSLILESASTNQTSMYLCASSLVGQLRGSNQPQHFGDGTRLSIL.

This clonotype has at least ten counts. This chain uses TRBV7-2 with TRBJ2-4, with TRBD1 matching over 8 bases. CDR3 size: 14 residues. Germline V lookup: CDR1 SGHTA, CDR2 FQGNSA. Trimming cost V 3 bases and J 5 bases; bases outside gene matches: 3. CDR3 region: CASSFPGQENIQYF. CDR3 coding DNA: TGTGCCAGCAGCTTTCCGGGACAGGAAAACATTCAGTACTTC.

CDR3 loop: CASSSPTSPTFGEQFF. Here the CDR3 DNA reads TGTGCCAGCAGCTCCCCGACAAGCCCTACATTCGGTGAGCAGTTCTTC. The chain employs TRBV5-5 and TRBJ2-1; D is unresolved. The CDR3 contains 16 residues. CDR1 is SGHKS and CDR2 is YYEKEE in the germline V gene (reference sequence). V was pared by 3 bases and J by 9 bases, with 22 bases between.

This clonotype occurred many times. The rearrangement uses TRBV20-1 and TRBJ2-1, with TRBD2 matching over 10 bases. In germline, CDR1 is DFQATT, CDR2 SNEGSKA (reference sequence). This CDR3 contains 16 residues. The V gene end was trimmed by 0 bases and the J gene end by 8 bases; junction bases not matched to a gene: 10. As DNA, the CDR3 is TGCAGTGCTAGAGATCCGGATAGCGGGGGGTTTTATGAGCAGTTCTTC. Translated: CSARDPDSGGFYEQFF.

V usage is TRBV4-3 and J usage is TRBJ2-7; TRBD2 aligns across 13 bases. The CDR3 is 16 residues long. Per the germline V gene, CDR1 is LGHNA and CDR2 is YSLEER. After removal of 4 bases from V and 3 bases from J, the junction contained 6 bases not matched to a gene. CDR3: CASSPGLAGAVYEQYF. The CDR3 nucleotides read TGCGCCAGCAGCCCCGGACTAGCGGGGGCGGTCTACGAGCAGTACTTC.

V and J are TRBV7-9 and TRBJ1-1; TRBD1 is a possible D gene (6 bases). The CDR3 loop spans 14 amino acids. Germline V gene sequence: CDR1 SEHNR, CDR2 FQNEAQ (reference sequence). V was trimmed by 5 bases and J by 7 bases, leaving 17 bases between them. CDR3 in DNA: TGTGCCAGCAGCACCTCCGGGACAATTTTTGAAGCTTTCTTT. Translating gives CASSTSGTIFEAFF.

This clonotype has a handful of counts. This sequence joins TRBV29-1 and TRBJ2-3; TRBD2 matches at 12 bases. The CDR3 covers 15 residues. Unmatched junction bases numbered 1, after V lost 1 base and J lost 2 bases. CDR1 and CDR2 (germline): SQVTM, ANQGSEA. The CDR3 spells CSVEGTSGDTDTQYF. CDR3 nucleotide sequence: TGCAGCGTTGAAGGGACTAGCGGGGACACAGATACGCAGTATTTT.

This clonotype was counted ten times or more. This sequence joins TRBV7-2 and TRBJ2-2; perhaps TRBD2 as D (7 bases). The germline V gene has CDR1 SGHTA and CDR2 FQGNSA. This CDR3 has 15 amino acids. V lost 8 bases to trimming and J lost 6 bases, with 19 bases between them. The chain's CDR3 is CASPGGRGRSGELFF. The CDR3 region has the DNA TGTGCCAGCCCCGGGGGGAGGGGGAGGTCCGGGGAGCTGTTTTTT.

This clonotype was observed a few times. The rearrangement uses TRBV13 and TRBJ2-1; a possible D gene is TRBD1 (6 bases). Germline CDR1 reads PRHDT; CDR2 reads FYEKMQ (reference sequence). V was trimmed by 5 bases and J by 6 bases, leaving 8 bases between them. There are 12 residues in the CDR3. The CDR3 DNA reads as TGTGCCAGCAGCCCGGACAGCAATGAGCAGTTCTTC. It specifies CASSPDSNEQFF.